Listed here are 22 T cell receptor beta chains from one sample, sequenced in a study of blood T cell repertoires in COVID-19. Produced via immunoSEQ multiplex PCR; TCRdb's table is partial and in-frame only. The sample has 200,000 to 300,000 clones; 65% to 85% are singletons. Sequenced sample: peripheral blood. The receptors come from a human donor in a cohort sampled during active COVID-19.

The rearrangement uses TRBV7-9 and TRBJ1-2; TRBD1 might be the D (5 bases). Germline V gives CDR1 SEHNR, CDR2 FQNEAQ (reference sequence). The CDR3 is 12 amino acids. V dropped 5 bases and J dropped 8 bases, with 12 bases sitting between them. The CDR3 here is CASSPQDIGYTF. The CDR3 bases are TGTGCCAGCAGCCCCCAGGACATCGGCTACACCTTC.

This chain uses TRBV5-8 with TRBJ1-1, with a possible D match to TRBD1 (6 bases). Germline CDR1 and CDR2: SGHTS and YDEGEE. With 4 bases removed from V and 1 base from J, the gap between germline ends came to 11 bases. The CDR3 length is 14 residues. CDR3: CASSRVRGNTEAFF. CDR3 DNA sequence: TGTGCCAGCAGCCGCGTCAGGGGGAACACTGAAGCTTTCTTT.

The chain uses TRBV3-1 (or the pseudogene TRBV3-2) and TRBJ2-7; maybe TRBD1 (6 bases). Deletions cut 4 bases from V and 2 bases from J, with 9 bases between. Germline loops: CDR1 LGHDT, CDR2 YNNKEL (reference sequence). The CDR3 is 13 amino acids. CDR3 in DNA: TGTGCCAGCAGCCGCGGACAGACCTACGAGCAGTACTTC. It translates to CASSRGQTYEQYF.

The V call is TRBV14, the J call TRBJ1-2, with TRBD1 identical over 8 bases. In germline, CDR1 is SGHDN, CDR2 FVKESK. V trimming: 4 bases; J trimming: 6 bases; junction bases outside the gene matches: 7. The CDR3 covers 14 residues. CDR3 sequence (DNA): TGTGCCAGCAGCCTTCCGGGACAGGCGAATGGCTACACCTTC. This sequence encodes CASSLPGQANGYTF.

The chain uses TRBV6-1 and TRBJ1-1; 7 bases are shared with TRBD1. Per germline, CDR1 MNHNS and CDR2 SASEGT. The CDR3 has 14 residues. Trimming removed 1 base from V and 10 bases from J; junction bases left unmatched: 9. The CDR3 sequence: CASSEVWAQGGAFF. The CDR3 DNA is TGTGCCAGCAGTGAAGTGTGGGCGCAGGGGGGAGCTTTCTTT.

This clone was counted once. V gene TRBV5-8 combines with J gene TRBJ1-6, with TRBD1 matching over 8 bases. CDR3 length: 14 amino acids. Trimming took 5 bases from V and 7 from J; bases not matched to a gene: 5. From germline, CDR1 is SGHTS and CDR2 YDEGEE. CDR3 bases: TGTGCCAGCAGTATTCGGACAGGGAATTCACCCCTCCACTTT. This gives the protein CASSIRTGNSPLHF.

CDR3 in amino acids: CASSSEGGEGYTF. CDR3 nucleotide sequence: TGCGCCAGCAGCTCGGAAGGGGGCGAGGGCTACACCTTC. V gene TRBV5-1 combines with J gene TRBJ1-2, with 7 bases that match TRBD1. The V gene's germline CDR1 is SGHRS and CDR2 YFSETQ. With 3 bases clipped from V and 8 bases from J, the junction kept 7 bases outside the gene matches. The CDR3 contains 13 residues.

This clone occurred once. J is TRBJ1-5 and V is TRBV27; 10 nucleotides match TRBD1. The CDR3 length is 15 residues. V was pared by 6 bases and J by 7 bases, with 9 bases of the junction left unmatched. Germline lookup yields CDR1 MNHEY and CDR2 SMNVEV (reference sequence). CDR3 nucleotides: TGTGCCAGCAGATCCGGGACAGGGGCTAGCCAGCCCCAGCATTTT. Translating gives CASRSGTGASQPQHF.

The chain recombines TRBV10-3 with TRBJ2-7, with a possible D match to TRBD2 (6 bases). Germline V gene data show CDR1 as ENHRY and CDR2 as SYGVKD. Trimming removed 2 bases from V and 9 bases from J, with 14 bases in between. The CDR3 covers 13 residues. DNA of the CDR3: TGTGCCATCAGTGAGAGGGGACTTCGGGGGCAGTACTTC. The encoded protein is CAISERGLRGQYF.

The V and J genes are TRBV27 and TRBJ2-3; 7 nucleotides align to TRBD1. Looked up from germline, CDR1 is MNHEY and CDR2 is SMNVEV (reference sequence). V lost 5 bases and J lost 4; bases outside the gene matches: 6. This CDR3 is 14 amino acids long. Written as DNA, the CDR3 is TGTGCCAGCAGTCCCGGCCAGGGGGCAGATACGCAGTATTTT. Its protein is CASSPGQGADTQYF.

The V call is TRBV12-3 or TRBV12-4, the J call TRBJ1-1; a possible D gene is TRBD1 (6 bases). CDR3 size: 13 residues. V lost 6 bases to trimming and J lost 5 bases, with 13 bases between them. CDR3 bases: TGTGCCAGCAGGGACAGTGGGAGTACTGAAGCTTTCTTT. Protein: CASRDSGSTEAFF.

The rearrangement uses TRBV6-4 and TRBJ1-1, with D possibly TRBD1 on 6 matching bases. CDR3 length: 14 residues. V lost 5 bases and J 4 bases, leaving 14 bases between the germline ends. Germline loops: CDR1 MRHNA, CDR2 SNTAGT. CDR3 sequence (DNA): TGTGCCAGCAGTTCGACAGGCGGAGGCACTGAAGCTTTCTTT. As protein: CASSSTGGGTEAFF.

The V gene is TRBV10-3, the J gene TRBJ2-7; 7 bases are shared with TRBD1. Germline trimming cut 2 bases from V and 6 bases from J; bases unmatched to any gene: 16. From germline, CDR1 is ENHRY and CDR2 SYGVKD. The length of the CDR3 is 17 residues. The CDR3 DNA follows: TGTGCCATCAGTGAGCTAAAACGAGGGGGACAGATAAGCGAGCAGTACTTC. Residues: CAISELKRGGQISEQYF.

The CDR3 sequence: CASREGTPNTGELFF. In nucleotides, the CDR3 is TGCGCCAGCAGGGAGGGGACCCCAAACACCGGGGAGCTGTTTTTT. The chain joins TRBV5-1 to TRBJ2-2; perhaps TRBD2 as D (6 bases). Germline V gene lookup returns CDR1 SGHRS and CDR2 YFSETQ. V was trimmed by 5 bases and J by 2 bases, leaving 13 bases between them. The length of the CDR3 is 15 residues.

The rearrangement uses TRBV2 and TRBJ2-7, with 7 bases fitting TRBD1. This CDR3 spans 15 amino acids. The V gene's germline CDR1 is SNHLY and CDR2 FYNNEI. After removal of 5 bases from V and 7 bases from J, the junction contained 14 bases not matched to a gene. The CDR3 DNA sequence: TGTGCCAGCAGTTTAGACAGGGTGGAAACAAGGGAGCAGTACTTC. Encoded protein: CASSLDRVETREQYF.

The chain employs TRBV12-3 or TRBV12-4 and TRBJ1-6; D is ambiguous. The CDR3 is made up of 12 amino acids. V was trimmed by 4 bases and J by 4 bases, leaving 2 bases between them. In DNA form, the CDR3 reads TGTGCCAGCAGTTCATATAATTCACCCCTCCACTTT. Translation: CASSSYNSPLHF.

This clone was observed a handful of times. This rearrangement joins TRBV4-1 to TRBJ1-5; perhaps TRBD1 as D (5 bases). The CDR3 runs to 18 residues. The V end was cut by 1 base, the J end by 6 bases, with 22 bases between. The germline V gene encodes CDR1 MGHRA and CDR2 YSYEKL. CDR3 sequence: CASSQGVAWGIGAQPQHF. In DNA, the CDR3 is TGCGCCAGCAGCCAAGGGGTCGCCTGGGGCATTGGTGCTCAGCCCCAGCATTTT.

The chain couples TRBV6-5 to TRBJ2-7; 8 bases are shared with TRBD1. Unmatched junction bases numbered 6, after V lost 5 bases and J lost 3 bases. The length of the CDR3 is 14 residues. Germline values: CDR1 MNHEY, CDR2 SVGAGI. CDR3 sequence: CASSTRDRNYEQYF. The CDR3 nucleotides are TGTGCCAGCAGTACCCGGGACAGGAACTACGAGCAGTACTTC.

The DNA for the CDR3 is TGTGCCAGCATCCCAGCGGGAGTAGGGACCTACGAGCAGTACTTC. Its translation: CASIPAGVGTYEQYF. The chain carries TRBV28 and TRBJ2-7; TRBD2 aligns across 8 bases. V shed 7 bases and J 2 bases; nucleotides not matched to a gene: 10. There are 15 residues in the CDR3. Germline-derived CDR1 and CDR2 are MDHEN and SYDVKM.

V gene TRBV24-1 combines with J gene TRBJ2-1, with D perhaps TRBD2 (5 bases). V was clipped by 0 bases and J by 5 bases, with 10 bases between them. The CDR3 is 15 amino acids. Germline V gene data show CDR1 as KGHDR and CDR2 as SFDVKD. CDR3 region: CATSDLRRADNEQFF. In DNA, the CDR3 is TGTGCCACCAGTGATTTGAGGCGGGCCGACAATGAGCAGTTCTTC.

The chain recombines TRBV27 with TRBJ2-5, with 10 bases matching TRBD1. Germline V CDR1 and CDR2: MNHEY, SMNVEV (reference sequence). The CDR3 is made up of 14 amino acids. The V gene end was trimmed by 4 bases and the J gene end by 5 bases; junction bases not matched to a gene: 4. The CDR3 sequence is CASSSDRGLETQYF. The CDR3 DNA sequence: TGTGCCAGCAGTTCCGACAGGGGGCTGGAGACCCAGTACTTC.

The chain combines TRBV6-5 with TRBJ2-1, with D hard to call. CDR1 and CDR2 (germline): MNHEY, SVGAGI. The V end lost 6 bases, the J end lost 5 bases, and 11 bases lay between the germline ends. The CDR3 sequence is 13 residues long. The chain's CDR3 is CASRLVVDNEQFF. CDR3 bases: TGTGCCAGCAGGTTGGTAGTAGACAATGAGCAGTTCTTC.